The 20 T cell receptor beta chains below come from one sample, sequenced in a study of blood T cell repertoires in COVID-19. TCRdb's table, derived via immunoSEQ multiplex PCR, lists solely in-frame clones and lacks some. The data hold a few hundred thousand clones, with roughly 90% observed a single time. The sample comprised peripheral blood. Receptor source: a man aged 18 to 29 who had recovered from COVID-19.

The chain couples TRBV19 to TRBJ1-4, with 11 bases matching TRBD1. The junction had 7 bases not matched to a gene; V was cut back by 5 bases and J by 5 bases. The CDR3 has 16 residues. Germline CDR1 reads LNHDA; CDR2 reads SQIVND (reference sequence). The CDR3 region has the DNA TGTGCCAGTAGTCCCCGGGACAGGGGGAGAAATGAAAAACTGTTTTTT. Translating it yields CASSPRDRGRNEKLFF.

The rearrangement uses TRBV7-2 and TRBJ2-1, with TRBD2 matching over 11 bases. This CDR3 region has 15 residues. Germline CDR1 reads SGHTA; CDR2 reads FQGNSA. J was trimmed by 4 bases and V by 2 bases; bases with no gene match: 1. In DNA form, the CDR3 reads TGTGCCAGCAGCTTACTAGCGGGGGGATACAATGAGCAGTTCTTC. This encodes CASSLLAGGYNEQFF.

The CDR3 region is CASSLPGSGANEKLFF. The CDR3 DNA is TGTGCCAGCAGCTTGCCCGGGTCCGGGGCTAATGAAAAACTGTTTTTT. V is TRBV5-6 and J is TRBJ1-4; D gene ambiguous. With 1 base removed from V and 3 bases from J, the gap between germline ends came to 13 bases. This CDR3 is built from 16 residues. Germline-derived CDR1 and CDR2 are SGHDT and YYEEEE.

This clone showed up just once. The J gene is TRBJ1-2, the V gene TRBV5-6; TRBD1 aligns across 8 bases. After removal of 3 bases from V and 8 bases from J, the junction contained 6 bases not matched to a gene. The CDR3 length is 13 residues. In germline, CDR1 is SGHDT, CDR2 YYEEEE. Here the CDR3 reads CASSSDRAGGYTF. The CDR3 DNA follows: TGTGCCAGCAGCTCGGACAGGGCGGGCGGCTACACCTTC.

This rearrangement joins TRBV29-1 to TRBJ2-4; 7 positions agree with TRBD1. Germline V CDR1 and CDR2: SQVTM, ANQGSEA. The J segment lost 4 bases and the V segment lost 4 bases, leaving 4 bases of the junction unmatched. CDR3 length equals 13 residues. The CDR3 DNA is TGCAGCGTTGTCGGGACAGCTAAAAACATTCAGTACTTC. Translated, it gives CSVVGTAKNIQYF.

The chain recombines TRBV27 with TRBJ1-2, with a tentative D call TRBD1 (6 bases). V was cut by 6 bases and J by 0 bases, with 8 bases left in between. Germline V gene sequence: CDR1 MNHEY, CDR2 SMNVEV (reference sequence). The CDR3 is made up of 13 amino acids. The CDR3 region is CASSRQANYGYTF. The CDR3 DNA sequence: TGTGCCAGCAGCCGACAGGCTAACTATGGCTACACCTTC.

The chain employs TRBV14 and TRBJ1-3, with TRBD1 identical over 9 bases. Germline-derived CDR1 and CDR2 are SGHDN and FVKESK. The CDR3 totals 18 residues. J gave up 0 bases and V 3 bases, and 9 bases lay outside the gene matches. The CDR3 sequence: CASSHPGQGSPSGNTIYF. The CDR3 coding sequence is TGTGCCAGCAGCCACCCAGGACAGGGGTCCCCCTCTGGAAACACCATATATTTT. The full variable domain, with the rest looked up from reference TRBV14 and TRBJ1-3, is EAGVTQFPSHSVIEKGQTVTLRCDPISGHDNLYWYRRVMGKEIKFLLHFVKESKQDESGMPNNRFLAERTGGTYSTLKVQPAELEDSGVYFCASSHPGQGSPSGNTIYFGEGSWLTVV.

V and J are TRBV3-1 (or the pseudogene TRBV3-2) and TRBJ1-2; 7 bases fit TRBD1. With 3 bases clipped from V and 7 bases from J, the junction kept 8 bases outside the gene matches. This CDR3 region has 14 residues. Germline assignment: CDR1 LGHDT and CDR2 YNNKEL (reference sequence). CDR3 residues: CASSQYRGLSGYTF. CDR3 coding DNA: TGTGCCAGCAGCCAGTACAGGGGATTAAGTGGCTACACCTTC.

A single count supports this clone. The CDR3 loop is CASSYGRTNEKLFF. DNA for the CDR3: TGTGCCAGCAGTTACGGGCGAACTAATGAAAAACTGTTTTTT. The rearrangement uses TRBV6-5 and TRBJ1-4; D gene ambiguous. CDR3 length: 14 amino acids. Per the germline V gene, CDR1 is MNHEY and CDR2 is SVGAGI. Deletions cut 2 bases from V and 1 base from J, with 5 bases between.

The chain employs TRBV6-1 and TRBJ2-7, with a weak D call TRBD1 (6 bases). CDR1 MNHNS and CDR2 SASEGT come from the germline V gene. Deletions cut 3 bases from V and 3 bases from J, with 9 bases between. This CDR3 spans 13 amino acids. The CDR3 DNA sequence: TGTGCCAGCAGTGAGGACAGATACTACGAGCAGTACTTC. This encodes CASSEDRYYEQYF.

This chain links TRBV6-2 or TRBV6-3 with TRBJ2-7; the match to TRBD1 covers 7 bases. In germline, CDR1 is MNHEY, CDR2 SVGEGT. The CDR3 sequence is 14 residues long. Trimming removed 2 bases from V and 9 bases from J; junction bases left unmatched: 10. The CDR3 bases are TGTGCCAGCAGTTACCCCATAACAGGGGAAAGGCAGTACTTC. It is translated as CASSYPITGERQYF.

With regard to this clone: Other DNA variants within this sample encode the same CDR3. J is TRBJ2-7 and V is TRBV11-2; 8 bases map to TRBD2. V dropped 0 bases and J dropped 0; count of bases not matched to a gene: 1. Germline V CDR1 and CDR2: SGHAT, FQNNGV. The CDR3 contains 15 residues. This chain's CDR3 is CASSLEAGASYEQYF. CDR3 coding DNA: TGTGCCAGCAGCTTAGAAGCGGGAGCCTCCTACGAGCAGTACTTC.

The J gene is TRBJ1-1, the V gene TRBV7-9; D unclear. Germline lookup yields CDR1 SEHNR and CDR2 FQNEAQ (reference sequence). The CDR3 runs to 14 residues. V lost 1 base to trimming and J lost 4 bases, with 10 bases between them. CDR3 protein: CASSLVLGVTEAFF. In DNA form, the CDR3 reads TGTGCCAGCAGCTTAGTTCTCGGGGTCACTGAAGCTTTCTTT.

V is TRBV10-3 and J is TRBJ1-3, with 8 nucleotides matching TRBD1. V shed 3 bases and J 3 bases; nucleotides not matched to a gene: 1. The CDR3 sequence is 14 residues long. CDR1 is ENHRY, CDR2 SYGVKD, per germline. This CDR3 is CAISDGTGGNTIYF. DNA for the CDR3: TGTGCCATCAGTGATGGGACAGGTGGAAACACCATATATTTT.

The chain couples TRBV6-2 or TRBV6-3 to TRBJ1-2; TRBD1 aligns across 7 bases. V gave up 0 bases and J gave up 1 base; unmatched junction bases: 5. Germline loops: CDR1 MNHEY, CDR2 SVGEGT. This CDR3 comprises 16 residues. The CDR3 spells CASSYSGTDFNYGYTF. CDR3 nucleotide sequence: TGTGCCAGCAGTTACTCGGGGACAGATTTTAACTATGGCTACACCTTC.

This clone was seen repeatedly, ten times or more. V and J are TRBV7-3 and TRBJ2-1, with a tentative D call TRBD2 (6 bases). Germline values: CDR1 SGHTA, CDR2 FQGTGA. The CDR3 sequence is 13 residues long. V lost 6 bases and J 9 bases, leaving 15 bases between the germline ends. CDR3 sequence reads: CASRGRLEGEQFF. CDR3 coding DNA: TGTGCCAGCAGGGGTCGGTTGGAGGGTGAGCAGTTCTTC.

CDR3 coding DNA: TGTGCCAGTAGTAGCGGACTGAACTACGAGCAGTACTTC. This translates into CASSSGLNYEQYF. The chain joins TRBV19 to TRBJ2-7; possible D gene TRBD2, 5 bases. Germline assignment: CDR1 LNHDA and CDR2 SQIVND (reference sequence). The V gene lost 4 bases and the J gene lost 3 bases, with 10 bases spanning the gap. The CDR3 runs to 13 residues. Full variable domain (remainder filled in from reference TRBV19 and TRBJ2-7): DGGITQSPKYLFRKEGQNVTLSCEQNLNHDAMYWYRQDPGQGLRLIYYSQIVNDFQKGDIAEGYSVSREKKESFPLTVTSAQKNPTAFYLCASSSGLNYEQYFGPGTRLTVT.

This clone has a single count. V is TRBV19 and J is TRBJ1-2; 8 bases match TRBD1. Germline-derived CDR1 and CDR2 are LNHDA and SQIVND (reference sequence). V shed 6 bases, J shed 2 bases, and the junction held 11 bases outside the gene matches. This CDR3 contains 16 residues. The CDR3 DNA reads as TGTGCCAGTAGCTCCTGGACAGGGACACTAAACTATGGCTACACCTTC. Its translation is CASSSWTGTLNYGYTF.

This chain connects TRBV6-5 to TRBJ1-4; a weak D match, TRBD1 (5 bases). From germline, CDR1 is MNHEY and CDR2 SVGAGI. V lost 6 bases, J lost 6 bases, and 17 bases lay in between. There are 15 residues in the CDR3. CDR3 in DNA: TGTGCCAGCAGCACGACGGGACTGACTTATGAAAAACTGTTTTTT. This codes for CASSTTGLTYEKLFF.

The chain is built from TRBV6-6 and TRBJ1-5; D remains unclear. The CDR3 has 16 residues. With 8 bases removed from V and 0 bases from J, the gap between germline ends came to 17 bases. Germline CDR1 is MNHNY and CDR2 is SVGAGI (reference sequence). CDR3 DNA sequence: TGTGCCAGCTTCCGGGGTGGTATTGATAGCAATCAGCCCCAGCATTTT. Its translation: CASFRGGIDSNQPQHF.